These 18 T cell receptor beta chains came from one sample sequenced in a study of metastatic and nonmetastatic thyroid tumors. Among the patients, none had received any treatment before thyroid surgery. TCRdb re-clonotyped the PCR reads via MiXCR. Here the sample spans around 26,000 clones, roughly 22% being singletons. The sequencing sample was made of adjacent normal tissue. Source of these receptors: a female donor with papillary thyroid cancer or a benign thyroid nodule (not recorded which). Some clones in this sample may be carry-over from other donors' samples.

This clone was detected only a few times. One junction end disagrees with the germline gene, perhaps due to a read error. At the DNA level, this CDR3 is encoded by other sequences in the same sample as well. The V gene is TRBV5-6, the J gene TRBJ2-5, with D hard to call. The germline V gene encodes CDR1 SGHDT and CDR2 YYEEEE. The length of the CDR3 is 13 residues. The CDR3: CASSLWGGETQYF. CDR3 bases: TGCGCCAGCAGCTTGTGGGGTGGGGAGACCCAGTACTTC.

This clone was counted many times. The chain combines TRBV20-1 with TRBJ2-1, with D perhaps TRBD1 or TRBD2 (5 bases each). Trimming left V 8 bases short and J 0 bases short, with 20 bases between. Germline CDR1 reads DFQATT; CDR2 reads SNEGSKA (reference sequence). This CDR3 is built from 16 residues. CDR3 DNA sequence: TGCAGTTTCCCGGGGCGGTCATCTAGCTCCTACAATGAGCAGTTCTTC. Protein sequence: CSFPGRSSSSYNEQFF.

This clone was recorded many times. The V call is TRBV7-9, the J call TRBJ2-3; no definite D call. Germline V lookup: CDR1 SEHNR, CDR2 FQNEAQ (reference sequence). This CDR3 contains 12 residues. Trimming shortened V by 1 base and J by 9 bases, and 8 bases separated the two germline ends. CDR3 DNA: TGTGCCAGCAGCTTAGAGGTTAGCACGCAGTATTTT. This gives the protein CASSLEVSTQYF.

CDR3: CASSSQGSNVLTF. CDR3 DNA sequence: TGTGCCAGCAGCTCTCAGGGGTCCAACGTCCTGACTTTC. This rearrangement joins TRBV7-2 to TRBJ2-6, with a possible D match to TRBD1 (6 bases). The V and J ends lost 4 bases and 8 bases respectively, with 9 bases between them. The CDR3 is 13 amino acids. CDR1 is SGHTA and CDR2 is FQGNSA in the germline V gene.

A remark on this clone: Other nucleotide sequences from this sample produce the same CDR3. The DNA of the CDR3 is TGTGCCAGCACCGGGGGTGGGGTTAACACTGAAGCTTTCTTT. This gives the protein CASTGGGVNTEAFF. The rearrangement joins TRBV9 to TRBJ1-1, with a weak D call TRBD1 (5 bases). CDR1 and CDR2 (germline): SGDLS, YYNGEE. There are 14 residues in the CDR3. V was trimmed by 6 bases and J by 2 bases, leaving 14 bases between them.

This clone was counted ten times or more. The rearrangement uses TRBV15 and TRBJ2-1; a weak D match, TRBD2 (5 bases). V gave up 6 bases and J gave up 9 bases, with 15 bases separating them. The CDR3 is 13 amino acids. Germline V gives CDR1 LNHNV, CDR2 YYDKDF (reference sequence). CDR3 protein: CATRSIPGIEQFF. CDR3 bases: TGTGCCACCAGATCAATCCCGGGGATTGAGCAGTTCTTC.

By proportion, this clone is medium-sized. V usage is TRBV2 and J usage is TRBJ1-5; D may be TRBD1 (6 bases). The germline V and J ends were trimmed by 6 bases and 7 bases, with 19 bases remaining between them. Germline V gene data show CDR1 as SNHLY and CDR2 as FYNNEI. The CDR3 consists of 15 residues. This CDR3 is CASSERTARRQPQHF. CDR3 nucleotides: TGTGCCAGCAGCGAGAGGACAGCACGACGGCAGCCCCAGCATTTT.

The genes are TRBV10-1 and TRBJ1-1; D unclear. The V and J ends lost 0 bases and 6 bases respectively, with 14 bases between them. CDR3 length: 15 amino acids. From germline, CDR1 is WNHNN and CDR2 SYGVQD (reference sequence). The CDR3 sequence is CASSESKGSHSEAFF. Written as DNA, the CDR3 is TGCGCCAGCAGTGAGTCGAAAGGGAGCCACTCTGAAGCTTTCTTT.

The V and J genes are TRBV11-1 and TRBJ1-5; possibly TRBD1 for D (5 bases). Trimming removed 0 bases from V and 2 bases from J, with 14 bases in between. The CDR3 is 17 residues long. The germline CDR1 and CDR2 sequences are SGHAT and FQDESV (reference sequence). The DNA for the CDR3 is TGTGCCAGCAGCTTAGCCCATGCAGGGATTGGCAATCAGCCCCAGCATTTT. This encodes CASSLAHAGIGNQPQHF.

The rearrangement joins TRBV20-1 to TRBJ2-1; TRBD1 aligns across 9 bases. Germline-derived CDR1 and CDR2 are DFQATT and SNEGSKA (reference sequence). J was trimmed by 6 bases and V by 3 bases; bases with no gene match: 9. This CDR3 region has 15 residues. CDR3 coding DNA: TGCAGTGCTAGCGACTTGGGACAGGGATTCAATGAGCAGTTCTTC. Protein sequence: CSASDLGQGFNEQFF.

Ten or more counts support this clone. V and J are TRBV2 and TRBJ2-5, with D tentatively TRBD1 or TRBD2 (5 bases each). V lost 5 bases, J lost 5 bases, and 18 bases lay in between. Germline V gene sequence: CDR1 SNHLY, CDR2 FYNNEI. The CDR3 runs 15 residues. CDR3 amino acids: CASSSEPGRRETQYF. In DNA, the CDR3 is TGTGCCAGCAGTTCTGAACCGGGACGAAGGGAGACCCAGTACTTC.

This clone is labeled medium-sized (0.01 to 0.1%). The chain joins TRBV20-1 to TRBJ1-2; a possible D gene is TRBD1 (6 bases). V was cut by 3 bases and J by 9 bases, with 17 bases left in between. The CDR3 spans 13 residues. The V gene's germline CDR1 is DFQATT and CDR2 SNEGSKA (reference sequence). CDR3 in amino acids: CSARSPGGESYTF. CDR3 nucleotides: TGCAGTGCTAGGTCTCCGGGGGGCGAGAGCTACACCTTC.

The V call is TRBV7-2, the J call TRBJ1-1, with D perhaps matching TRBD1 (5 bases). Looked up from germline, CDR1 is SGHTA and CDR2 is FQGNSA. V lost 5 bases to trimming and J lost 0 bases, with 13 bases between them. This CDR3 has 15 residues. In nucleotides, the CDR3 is TGTGCCAGCAGCCCCAGATCAGGGATGAACACTGAAGCTTTCTTT. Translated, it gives CASSPRSGMNTEAFF.

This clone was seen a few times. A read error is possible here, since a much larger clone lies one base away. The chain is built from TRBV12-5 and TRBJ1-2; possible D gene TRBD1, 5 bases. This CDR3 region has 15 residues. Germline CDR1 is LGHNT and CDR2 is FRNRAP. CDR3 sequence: CASCFPSREGYGYTF. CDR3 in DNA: TGTGCCAGTTGTTTCCCGAGCAGGGAAGGCTATGGCTACACCTTC.

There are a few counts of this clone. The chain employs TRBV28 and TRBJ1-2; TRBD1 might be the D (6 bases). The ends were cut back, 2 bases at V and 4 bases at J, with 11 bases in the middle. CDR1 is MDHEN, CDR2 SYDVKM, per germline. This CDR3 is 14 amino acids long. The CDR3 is CASSLDRIFYGYTF. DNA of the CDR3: TGTGCCAGCAGTTTAGACAGGATTTTCTATGGCTACACCTTC.

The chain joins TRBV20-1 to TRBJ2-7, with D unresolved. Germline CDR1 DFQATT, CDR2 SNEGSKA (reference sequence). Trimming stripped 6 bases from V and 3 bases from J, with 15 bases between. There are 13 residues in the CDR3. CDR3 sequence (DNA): TGCAGTGCCCCGGCCGAGGACCTCTACGAGCAGTACTTC. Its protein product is CSAPAEDLYEQYF.

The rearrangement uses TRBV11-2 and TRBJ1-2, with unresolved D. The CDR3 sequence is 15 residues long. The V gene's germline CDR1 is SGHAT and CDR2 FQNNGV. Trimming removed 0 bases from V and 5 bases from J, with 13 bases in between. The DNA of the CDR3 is TGTGCCAGCAGCTTAGAAAGGACGGATTATTATGGCTACACCTTC. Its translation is CASSLERTDYYGYTF.

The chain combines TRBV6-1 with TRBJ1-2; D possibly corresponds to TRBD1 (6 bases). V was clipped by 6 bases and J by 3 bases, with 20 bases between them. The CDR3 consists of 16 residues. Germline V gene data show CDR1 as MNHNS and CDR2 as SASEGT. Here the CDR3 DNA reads TGTGCCAGCAGCCTCCTCTCTCGGGGGCCCGACTATGGCTACACCTTC. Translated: CASSLLSRGPDYGYTF.